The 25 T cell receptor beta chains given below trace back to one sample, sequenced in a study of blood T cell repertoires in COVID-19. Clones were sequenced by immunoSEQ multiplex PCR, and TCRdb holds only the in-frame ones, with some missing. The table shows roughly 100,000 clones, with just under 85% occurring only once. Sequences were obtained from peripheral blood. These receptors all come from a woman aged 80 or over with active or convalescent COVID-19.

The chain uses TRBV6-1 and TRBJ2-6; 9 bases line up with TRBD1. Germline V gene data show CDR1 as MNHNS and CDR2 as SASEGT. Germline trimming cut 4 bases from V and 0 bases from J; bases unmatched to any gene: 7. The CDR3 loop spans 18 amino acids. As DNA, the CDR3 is TGTGCCAGCAGTGGCAGACAGGGGGTTACCTCTGGGGCCAACGTCCTGACTTTC. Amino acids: CASSGRQGVTSGANVLTF.

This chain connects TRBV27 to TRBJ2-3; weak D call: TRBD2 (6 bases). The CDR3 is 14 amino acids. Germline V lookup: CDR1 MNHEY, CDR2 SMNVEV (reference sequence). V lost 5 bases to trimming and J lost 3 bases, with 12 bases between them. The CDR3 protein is CASSRLANTDTQYF. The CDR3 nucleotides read TGTGCCAGCAGTCGTCTAGCGAATACAGATACGCAGTATTTT.

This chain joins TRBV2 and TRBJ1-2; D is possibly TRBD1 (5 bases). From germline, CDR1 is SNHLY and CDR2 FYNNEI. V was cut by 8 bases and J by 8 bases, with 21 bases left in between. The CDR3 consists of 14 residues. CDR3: CASVDWEGLNGYTF. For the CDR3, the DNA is TGTGCCAGCGTAGACTGGGAGGGGTTAAACGGCTACACCTTC.

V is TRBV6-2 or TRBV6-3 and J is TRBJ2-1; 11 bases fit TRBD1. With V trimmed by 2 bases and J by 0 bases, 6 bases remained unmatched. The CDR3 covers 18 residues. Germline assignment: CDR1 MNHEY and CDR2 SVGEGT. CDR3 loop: CASSYPMGQGVSYNEQFF. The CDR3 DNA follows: TGTGCCAGCAGTTACCCGATGGGACAGGGGGTCTCCTACAATGAGCAGTTCTTC.

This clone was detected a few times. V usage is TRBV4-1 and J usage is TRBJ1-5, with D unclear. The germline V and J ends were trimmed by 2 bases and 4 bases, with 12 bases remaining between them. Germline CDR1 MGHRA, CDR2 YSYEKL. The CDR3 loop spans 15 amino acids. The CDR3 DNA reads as TGCGCCAGCAGCCAATATCGCCAGGATAATCAGCCCCAGCATTTT. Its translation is CASSQYRQDNQPQHF.

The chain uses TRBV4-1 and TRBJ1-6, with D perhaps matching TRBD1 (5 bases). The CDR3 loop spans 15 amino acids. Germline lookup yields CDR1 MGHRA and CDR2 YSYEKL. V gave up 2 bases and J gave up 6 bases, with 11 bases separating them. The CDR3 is CASSQKTAGNSPLHF. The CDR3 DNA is TGCGCCAGCAGCCAAAAGACAGCGGGTAATTCACCCCTCCACTTT.

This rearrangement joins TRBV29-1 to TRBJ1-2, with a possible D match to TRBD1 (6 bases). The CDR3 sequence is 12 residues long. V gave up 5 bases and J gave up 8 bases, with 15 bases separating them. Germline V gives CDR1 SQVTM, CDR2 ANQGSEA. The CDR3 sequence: CSVSTGSKGYTF. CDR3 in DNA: TGCAGCGTTAGCACAGGGTCGAAGGGCTACACCTTC.

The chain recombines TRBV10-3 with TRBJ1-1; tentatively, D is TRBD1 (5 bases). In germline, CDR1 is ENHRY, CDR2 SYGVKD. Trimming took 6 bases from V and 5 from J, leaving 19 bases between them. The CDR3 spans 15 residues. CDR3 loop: CAISNGQTTWTEAFF. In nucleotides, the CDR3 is TGTGCCATCAGCAATGGACAAACGACATGGACTGAAGCTTTCTTT.

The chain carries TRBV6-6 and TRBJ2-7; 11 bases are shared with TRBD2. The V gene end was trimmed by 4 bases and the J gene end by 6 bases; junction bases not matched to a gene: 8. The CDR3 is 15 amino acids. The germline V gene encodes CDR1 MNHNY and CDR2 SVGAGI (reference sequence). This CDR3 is CASSSRLAGIGEQYF. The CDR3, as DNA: TGTGCCAGCAGTTCGAGACTAGCGGGAATTGGCGAGCAGTACTTC.

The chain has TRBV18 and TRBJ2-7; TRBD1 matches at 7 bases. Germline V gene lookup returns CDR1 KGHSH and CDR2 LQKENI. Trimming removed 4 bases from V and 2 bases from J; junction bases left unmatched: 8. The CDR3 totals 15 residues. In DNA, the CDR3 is TGTGCCAGCTCACGGAGCCCAGGGGGACCCTACGAGCAGTACTTC. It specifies CASSRSPGGPYEQYF.

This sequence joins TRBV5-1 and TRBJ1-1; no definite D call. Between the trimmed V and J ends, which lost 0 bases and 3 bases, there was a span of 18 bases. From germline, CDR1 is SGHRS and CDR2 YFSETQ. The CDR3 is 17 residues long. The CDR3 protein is CASSLVVTSPGHTEAFF. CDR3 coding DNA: TGCGCCAGCAGCTTGGTAGTTACCTCCCCAGGTCACACTGAAGCTTTCTTT.

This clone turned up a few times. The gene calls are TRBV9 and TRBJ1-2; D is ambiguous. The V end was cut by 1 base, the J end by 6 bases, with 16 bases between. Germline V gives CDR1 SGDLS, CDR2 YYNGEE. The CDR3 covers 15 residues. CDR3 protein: CASSVNPAVGHGYTF. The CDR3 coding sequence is TGTGCCAGCAGCGTAAACCCTGCGGTGGGTCATGGCTACACCTTC.

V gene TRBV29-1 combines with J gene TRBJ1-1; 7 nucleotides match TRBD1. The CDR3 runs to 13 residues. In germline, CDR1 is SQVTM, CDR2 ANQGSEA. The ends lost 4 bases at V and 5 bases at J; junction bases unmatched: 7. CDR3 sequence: CSVATGSETEAFF. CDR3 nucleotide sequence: TGCAGCGTTGCGACAGGGTCAGAGACTGAAGCTTTCTTT.

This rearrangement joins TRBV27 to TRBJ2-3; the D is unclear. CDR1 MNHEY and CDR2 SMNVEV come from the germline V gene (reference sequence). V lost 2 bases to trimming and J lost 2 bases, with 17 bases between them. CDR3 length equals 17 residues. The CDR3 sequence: CASSLGKSGQSTDTQYF. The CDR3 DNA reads TGTGCCAGCAGTTTAGGAAAGTCAGGCCAATCCACAGATACGCAGTATTTT.

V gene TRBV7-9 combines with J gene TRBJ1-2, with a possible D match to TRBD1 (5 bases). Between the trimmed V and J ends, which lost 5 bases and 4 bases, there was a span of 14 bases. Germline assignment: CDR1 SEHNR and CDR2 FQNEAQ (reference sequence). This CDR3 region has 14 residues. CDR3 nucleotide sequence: TGTGCCAGCAGCAGTAATCAGGGAGGCTATGGCTACACCTTC. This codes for CASSSNQGGYGYTF.

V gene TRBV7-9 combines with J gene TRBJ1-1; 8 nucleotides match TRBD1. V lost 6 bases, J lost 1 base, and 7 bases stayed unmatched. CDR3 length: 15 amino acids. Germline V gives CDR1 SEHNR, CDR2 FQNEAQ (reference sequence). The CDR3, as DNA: TGTGCCAGCAGTCTACACCAGGGGGCGAACACTGAAGCTTTCTTT. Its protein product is CASSLHQGANTEAFF.

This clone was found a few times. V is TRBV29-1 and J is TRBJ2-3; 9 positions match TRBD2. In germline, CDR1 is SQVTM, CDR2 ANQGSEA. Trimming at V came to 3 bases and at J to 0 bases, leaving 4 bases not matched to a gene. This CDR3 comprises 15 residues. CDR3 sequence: CSVEAGGRSTDTQYF. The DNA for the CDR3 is TGCAGCGTTGAGGCGGGGGGGCGAAGCACAGATACGCAGTATTTT.

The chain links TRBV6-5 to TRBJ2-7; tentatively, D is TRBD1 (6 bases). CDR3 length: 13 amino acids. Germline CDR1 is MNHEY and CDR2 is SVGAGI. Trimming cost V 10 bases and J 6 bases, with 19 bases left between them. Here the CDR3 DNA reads TGTGCCACTTCTCAACAGGGAACTCGCGAGCAGTACTTC. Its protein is CATSQQGTREQYF.

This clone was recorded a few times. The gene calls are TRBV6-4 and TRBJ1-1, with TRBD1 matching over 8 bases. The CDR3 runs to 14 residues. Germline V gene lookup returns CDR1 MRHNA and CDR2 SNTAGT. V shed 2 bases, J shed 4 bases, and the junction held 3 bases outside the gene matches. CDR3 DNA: TGTGCCAGCAGTGACACAGACAGGGGCACTGAAGCTTTCTTT. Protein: CASSDTDRGTEAFF.

CDR3 in amino acids: CASRTGSISDTQYF. The CDR3 DNA sequence: TGTGCCAGTAGGACAGGTAGCATCTCAGATACGCAGTATTTT. The gene calls are TRBV19 and TRBJ2-3; D may be TRBD1 (6 bases). The V gene's germline CDR1 is LNHDA and CDR2 SQIVND (reference sequence). The CDR3 spans 14 residues. V lost 6 bases and J 4 bases, leaving 14 bases between the germline ends. The entire variable domain, with the rest obtained from reference TRBV19 and TRBJ2-3, is as follows: DGGITQSPKYLFRKEGQNVTLSCEQNLNHDAMYWYRQDPGQGLRLIYYSQIVNDFQKGDIAEGYSVSREKKESFPLTVTSAQKNPTAFYLCASRTGSISDTQYFGPGTRLTVL.

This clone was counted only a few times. The CDR3 DNA is TGTGCCAGCAGTAGTAACCACAGCCCGGGCTACACCTTC. It codes for CASSSNHSPGYTF. This sequence joins TRBV28 and TRBJ1-2; D is ambiguous. The CDR3 consists of 13 residues. Germline V gene lookup returns CDR1 MDHEN and CDR2 SYDVKM. Trimming removed 5 bases from V and 8 bases from J, with 15 bases in between.

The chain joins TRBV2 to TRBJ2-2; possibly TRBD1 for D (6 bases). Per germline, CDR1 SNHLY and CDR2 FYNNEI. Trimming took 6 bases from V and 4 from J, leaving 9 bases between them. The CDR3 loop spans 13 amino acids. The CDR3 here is CASRRQVTGELFF. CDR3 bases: TGTGCCAGCAGAAGACAGGTCACCGGGGAGCTGTTTTTT.

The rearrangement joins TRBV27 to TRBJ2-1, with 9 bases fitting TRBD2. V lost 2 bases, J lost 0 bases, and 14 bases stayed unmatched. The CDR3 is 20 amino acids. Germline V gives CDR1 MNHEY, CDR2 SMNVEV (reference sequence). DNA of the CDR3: TGTGCCAGCAGTTTAATCGGGAGTAGCGGGGGACTAGGCTCCTACAATGAGCAGTTCTTC. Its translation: CASSLIGSSGGLGSYNEQFF.

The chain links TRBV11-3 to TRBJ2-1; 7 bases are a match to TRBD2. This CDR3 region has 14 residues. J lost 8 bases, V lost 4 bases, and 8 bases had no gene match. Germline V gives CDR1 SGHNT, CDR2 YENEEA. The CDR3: CASSYAGAHDEQFF. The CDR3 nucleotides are TGTGCCAGCAGCTATGCGGGAGCACACGATGAGCAGTTCTTC.

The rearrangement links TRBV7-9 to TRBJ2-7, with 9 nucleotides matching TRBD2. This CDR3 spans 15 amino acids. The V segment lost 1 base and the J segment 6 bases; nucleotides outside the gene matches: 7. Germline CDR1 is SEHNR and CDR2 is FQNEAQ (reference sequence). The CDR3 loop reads CASSLDAGGPSEQYF. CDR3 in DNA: TGTGCCAGCAGCTTAGACGCGGGGGGGCCGAGCGAGCAGTACTTC.